The 18 T cell receptor beta chains presented below share a single source sample, sequenced in a study of cytomegalovirus exposure and HLA in healthy donors. Researchers ran the PCR with 60 Vbeta and 13 Jbeta primers. TCRdb's table, derived via immunoSEQ multiplex PCR, lists solely in-frame clones and lacks some. Here the sample spans about 90,000 clones, just under 90% being singletons. The sequencing input was PBMCs. The source of these receptors is a man between 18 and 35 years old in good health and CMV-seronegative.

The chain has TRBV27 and TRBJ2-7; no reliable D call. V lost 6 bases, J lost 0 bases, and 12 bases lay in between. The CDR3 has 14 amino acids. CDR1 is MNHEY, CDR2 SMNVEV, per germline (reference sequence). In DNA form, the CDR3 reads TGTGCCAGCAGGCCCAGAATAAGCTCCTACGAGCAGTACTTC. This codes for CASRPRISSYEQYF.

The rearrangement uses TRBV7-3 and TRBJ2-3; TRBD2 aligns across 14 bases. Germline V gives CDR1 SGHTA, CDR2 FQGTGA. The CDR3 runs 15 residues. Trimming at V came to 5 bases and at J to 4 bases, leaving 2 bases not matched to a gene. The CDR3 protein is CASSPTSGRADTQYF. Here the CDR3 DNA reads TGTGCCAGCAGCCCGACTAGCGGGAGGGCAGATACGCAGTATTTT.

The chain joins TRBV9 to TRBJ1-4, with D possibly being TRBD1 (5 bases). Germline V lookup: CDR1 SGDLS, CDR2 YYNGEE. Trimming shortened V by 0 bases and J by 7 bases, and 13 bases separated the two germline ends. The CDR3 loop spans 15 amino acids. CDR3 nucleotides: TGTGCCAGCAGCGTAGCCGTCGGGGGTACTGAAAAACTGTTTTTT. Translating it yields CASSVAVGGTEKLFF.

This chain joins TRBV5-1 and TRBJ1-1; tentatively, D is TRBD1 (6 bases). V lost 8 bases to trimming and J lost 1 base, with 15 bases between them. Germline loops: CDR1 SGHRS, CDR2 YFSETQ. The CDR3 is 14 residues long. CDR3 loop: CASTLQGSNTEAFF. CDR3 nucleotide sequence: TGCGCCAGTACCCTACAGGGCTCGAACACTGAAGCTTTCTTT.

The CDR3, as DNA: TGTGCCAGTAGTAAACAGGGAAGGGGAGAGCAGTACTTC. Its translation: CASSKQGRGEQYF. V usage is TRBV19 and J usage is TRBJ2-7; D might be TRBD1 (6 bases). This CDR3 is 13 amino acids long. The V and J ends lost 4 bases and 7 bases respectively, with 14 bases between them. Germline values: CDR1 LNHDA, CDR2 SQIVND (reference sequence).

Only a few counts were recorded for this clone. This rearrangement joins TRBV7-9 to TRBJ2-3; 9 bases match TRBD1. The CDR3 runs to 14 residues. V was pared by 5 bases and J by 4 bases, with 4 bases of the junction left unmatched. Germline V gives CDR1 SEHNR, CDR2 FQNEAQ (reference sequence). This CDR3 reads CASSTGQGPDTQYF. The CDR3 bases are TGTGCCAGCAGCACGGGACAGGGTCCAGATACGCAGTATTTT.

The chain is built from TRBV6-5 and TRBJ2-7; 10 nucleotides line up with TRBD2. Germline V lookup: CDR1 MNHEY, CDR2 SVGAGI. Trimming at V came to 6 bases and at J to 4 bases, leaving 9 bases not matched to a gene. This CDR3 spans 15 amino acids. The CDR3 DNA follows: TGTGCCAGCAGACGCGTCCGGACTAGCGGATACGAGCAGTACTTC. Amino acids: CASRRVRTSGYEQYF.

J is TRBJ1-1 and V is TRBV7-2, with 8 nucleotides matching TRBD1. Germline CDR1 and CDR2: SGHTA and FQGNSA. This CDR3 is 14 amino acids long. The J segment lost 1 base and the V segment lost 5 bases, leaving 3 bases of the junction unmatched. The CDR3 reads CASSRDRGNTEAFF. In DNA, the CDR3 is TGTGCCAGCAGCCGCGACAGGGGGAACACTGAAGCTTTCTTT. The variable domain in full, completed from reference TRBV7-2 and TRBJ1-1, reads GAGVSQSPSNKVTEKGKDVELRCDPISGHTALYWYRQSLGQGLEFLIYFQGNSAPDKSGLPSDRFSAERTGGSVSTLTIQRTQQEDSAVYLCASSRDRGNTEAFFGQGTRLTVV.

The J gene is TRBJ2-1, the V gene TRBV7-3; 7 nucleotides agree with TRBD2. Looked up from germline, CDR1 is SGHTA and CDR2 is FQGTGA. J lost 6 bases, V lost 5 bases, and 16 bases had no gene match. This CDR3 region has 17 residues. This CDR3 reads CASSLSPGGLGSNEQFF. The CDR3 DNA reads as TGTGCCAGCAGCCTGTCCCCCGGGGGGTTGGGGAGCAATGAGCAGTTCTTC.

The V gene is TRBV19, the J gene TRBJ1-1; D possibly corresponds to TRBD1 (6 bases). Germline V gives CDR1 LNHDA, CDR2 SQIVND (reference sequence). CDR3 size: 15 residues. The germline V and J ends were trimmed by 3 bases and 1 base, with 12 bases remaining between them. In nucleotides, the CDR3 is TGTGCCAGTAGTATCCCGGGGGGGGCGAACACTGAAGCTTTCTTT. Encoded protein: CASSIPGGANTEAFF.

This chain links TRBV6-5 with TRBJ2-3, with a possible D match to TRBD1 (5 bases). Germline lookup yields CDR1 MNHEY and CDR2 SVGAGI. The germline V and J ends were trimmed by 5 bases and 2 bases, with 11 bases remaining between them. The CDR3 has 14 amino acids. The CDR3 sequence is CASSRTGFTDTQYF. The DNA of the CDR3 is TGTGCCAGCAGTCGAACAGGATTCACAGATACGCAGTATTTT.

The J gene is TRBJ2-5, the V gene TRBV28, with D possibly matching TRBD2 (5 bases). CDR1 and CDR2 (germline): MDHEN, SYDVKM. V lost 7 bases and J lost 11, with 23 bases in between. The CDR3 is made up of 14 amino acids. The CDR3 here is CASNGPVTPGEQYF. The CDR3 DNA reads as TGTGCCAGCAACGGGCCGGTGACCCCCGGGGAGCAGTACTTC.

V gene TRBV28 combines with J gene TRBJ1-1, with D possibly TRBD1 on 5 matching bases. The CDR3 contains 14 residues. V was trimmed by 3 bases and J by 0 bases, leaving 8 bases between them. Germline CDR1 and CDR2: MDHEN and SYDVKM. In nucleotides, the CDR3 is TGTGCCAGCAGTTTTCCCAGGGTGAACACTGAAGCTTTCTTT. It specifies CASSFPRVNTEAFF.

This clone was counted between two and nine times. The rearrangement joins TRBV11-2 to TRBJ2-7, with D possibly being TRBD2 (5 bases). Germline V gene sequence: CDR1 SGHAT, CDR2 FQNNGV. The CDR3 is 12 amino acids. Trimming removed 3 bases from V and 6 bases from J, with 9 bases in between. CDR3 sequence: CASSFSGGEQYF. For the CDR3, the DNA is TGTGCCAGCAGCTTCTCTGGAGGCGAGCAGTACTTC.

The chain has TRBV25-1 and TRBJ2-1, with a tentative D call TRBD2 (6 bases). The V end lost 5 bases, the J end lost 7 bases, and 15 bases lay between the germline ends. The CDR3 has 14 residues. Germline CDR1 and CDR2: MGHDK and SYGVNS. CDR3 sequence: CASSWRGASNEQFF. The CDR3 bases are TGTGCCAGCAGTTGGAGGGGCGCATCAAATGAGCAGTTCTTC.

The genes are TRBV28 and TRBJ1-2; no clear D. V was trimmed by 8 bases and J by 1 base, leaving 14 bases between them. The CDR3 length is 14 residues. Germline CDR1 and CDR2: MDHEN and SYDVKM. CDR3 amino acids: CASRRGSYNYGYTF. CDR3 coding DNA: TGTGCCAGCCGACGGGGATCCTATAACTATGGCTACACCTTC.

J is TRBJ1-4 and V is TRBV7-8; D is unclear. The ends were cut back, 5 bases at V and 6 bases at J, with 19 bases in the middle. CDR3 size: 16 residues. CDR1 and CDR2 (germline): SGHVS, FQNEAQ. The CDR3 loop reads CASSQGGLGVYEKLFF. In nucleotides, the CDR3 is TGTGCCAGCAGCCAAGGAGGACTTGGGGTATATGAAAAACTGTTTTTT. Full variable domain (outside the CDR3, taken from reference TRBV7-8 and TRBJ1-4): GAGVSQSPRYKVAKRGQDVALRCDPISGHVSLFWYQQALGQGPEFLTYFQNEAQLDKSGLPSDRFFAERPEGSVSTLKIQRTQQEDSAVYLCASSQGGLGVYEKLFFGSGTQLSVL.

CDR3 protein: CASSRIDSEQYF. CDR3 in DNA: TGCGCCAGCAGCCGTATAGACAGCGAGCAGTACTTC. The gene calls are TRBV5-1 and TRBJ2-7; TRBD1 might be the D (5 bases). The ends were cut back, 4 bases at V and 6 bases at J, with 11 bases in the middle. Germline CDR1 SGHRS, CDR2 YFSETQ. This CDR3 region has 12 residues.